This TCR beta chain originates from a study of shared clonotypes between healthy human individuals (dated by TCRdb to 2019 to 2021). With regard to the full study: The cohort included three men and a couple of women between 18 and 49 years of age. Libraries were prepared and TCR repertoires were sequenced by different laboratories using diverse techniques, in order to increase sequencing depth and limit assay-specific biases. To estimate repertoire size and how much clonotypes are shared between individuals, the study performed deep sequencing of blood TCR repertoires from roughly five healthy adults. Leukapheresis yielded between about 0.94 and 8.9 billion PBMCs per donor. On the study overall, not on this receptor specifically: The genetic and exposure-history diversity represented was limited by the small number of donors. Sampling was restricted to blood, and TCR repertoires in tissues likely differ from the TCR repertoires found in blood. Pairwise subsampling led to the expectation that sequencing depth would affect the degree of clonotype sharing among donors.

Healthy HIV-negative adults with no recently reported acute infections or vaccinations were included as donors. All donors were Caucasian adults living in Nashville, Tennessee, USA. For unsorted samples, roughly 91 million PBMCs were counted, and genomic DNA was extracted using the QIAamp DNA Blood Mini kit. Blood was collected by leukapheresis, and PBMCs were isolated by Ficoll-Histopaque density gradient centrifugation and then cryopreserved in liquid nitrogen vapor phase. With regard to this clone: It lacks a known antigen. Base qualities are not recorded, but no much larger clone differs from it by a single base.

V and J are trimmed by 5 bases and 6 bases, and the gene matches miss 10 bases of the junction. The CDR3 has 14 amino acids, counting the end cysteine and phenylalanine. Only the CDR3 portion is preserved as DNA: 42 bases, with reading frame beginning at the first base. As encoded in the germline V gene (reference sequence), CDR1 is SGHNT while CDR2 is YYREEE. Using the deep immunoSEQ assay, TCR CDR3 regions were amplified from genomic DNA by multiplex PCR. Extracted genomic DNA from each cell subset was spread evenly across all wells of several immunoSEQ 96-well plates, with each plate serving as a replicate. Each replicate PCR for unsorted PBMC received 300 to 350 ng genomic DNA, equal to tens of thousands of T cell genomes. Ten immunoSEQ deep assay plates were used to sequence unsorted PBMC genomic DNA. The purified libraries were quantified using a Qubit 3.0 fluorometer, sized with a Bioanalyzer 2100, and then quantified again using the KAPA Library Quantification kit. Each immunoSEQ 96-well plate was sequenced on its own single-read 150-cycle Illumina NextSeq 550 flow cell. Processing in the source paper ran as follows. Because the immunoSEQ output included only junctional sequences and no quality scores, the filtering could not be the same as the filtering used for full-length reads. To assign V/J genes and CDR3, sequences were annotated against IMGT germline references using PyIR, a Python wrapper for IgBLAST v1.9. Any read was removed if the V/J assignment was weak (E-value above 1e-6), the CDR3 was missing, or the read contained stop codons, out-of-frame junctions, or ambiguous translated residues. V3J clonotypes were defined as sequences sharing an identical inferred V gene, J gene, and CDR3 amino acid sequence. Percentage overlap between repertoires was computed as shared unique clonotypes divided by the size of the smaller repertoire. RTK rarefaction, the Chao1 estimator, and Recon v2.1 estimates of unobserved clonotypes were used to assess repertoire richness. TCRdb retrieved this table from immuneACCESS and kept in-frame rearrangements only. Not all clones are present; in checked studies, unresolved V genes account for under half, and no reason is known for the remainder. Clone size and V and J calls were adopted from that table, with D and trimming inferred from the DNA. This sample is represented by around 440,000 clones; around 77% of them were singletons. The ten largest clones add up to 12% of the sample.

Material for sequencing was PBMCs. The clonotype was recovered from a woman aged 40-49 years in good health. Some clones in this sample may be carry-over from other donors' samples. The rearranged segments are TRBV5-4 and TRBJ1-1; 7 junctional bases match TRBD1. The nucleotide sequence is TGTGCCAGCAGTTTCCGGGACAGTCGTGCTGAAGCTTTCTTT. This is translated as CASSFRDSRAEAFF.